The T cell receptor beta chain described here comes from a study of blood T cell repertoires in COVID-19. For the study at large: COVID-19 samples collected from the United States, Italy and Spain covered acute and convalescent phases. From T cells, B-cell-depleted T cells, or PBMCs came the material, which was cDNA or gDNA.

Original handling: Amplification of reference gene primers provided the estimated nucleated cell counts. TCRdb keeps only in-frame clones here, not all; method: immunoSEQ multiplex PCR. Clonal size and the V and J genes are those of that table, whereas D and trimming came from the DNA. The sample gives some 250,000 clones, over 75% of which show up once; roughly 2% is in the top ten. Germline-derived CDR1 and CDR2 are MNHEY and SVGAGI. The CDR3 sequence is 14 residues long. The ends were cut back, 5 bases at V and 8 bases at J, with 16 bases in the middle. The sequence was obtained from a young man who had recovered from COVID-19. The specimen sequenced was peripheral blood. The genes are TRBV6-5 and TRBJ2-1; D might be TRBD2 (6 bases). CDR3 region: CASSLTGTVYEQFF. For the CDR3, the DNA is TGTGCCAGCAGTCTTACCGGGACTGTGTATGAGCAGTTCTTC.